This T cell receptor beta chain comes out of a study of T cell repertoires in cytomegalovirus infection. As for the study in general: From public TCR beta signatures came an indication of both CMV infection and matching HLA type. The study's findings and limits: The ex vivo response was dominated by HLA-C-restricted CMV-specific TCR beta clonotypes. Individuals carrying CMV plus the relevant HLA were identified by cumulative frequency of public TCR beta families.

V lost 5 bases and J 11 bases, leaving 10 bases between the germline ends. The germline CDR1 and CDR2 sequences are SEHNR and FQNEAQ (reference sequence). This CDR3 contains 11 residues. This clonotype showed up just a few times. The antigen remains undetermined. In TCRdb, the reads were re-called with MiXCR into one record per CDR3 protein. The data show over 150,000 distinct CDR3 sequences, roughly 17% seen once. The J gene is TRBJ2-4, the V gene TRBV7-9, with D possibly called TRBD1 or TRBD2 (5 bases each). This receptor was obtained from a human donor in good health (CMV status not recorded). Some clones in this sample may be carry-over from other donors' samples. The source material was CD8+ T cells from PBMCs. The CDR3 loop is CASSPGTVQYF. CDR3 coding DNA: TGTGCCAGCAGCCCGGGGACCGTTCAGTACTTC.